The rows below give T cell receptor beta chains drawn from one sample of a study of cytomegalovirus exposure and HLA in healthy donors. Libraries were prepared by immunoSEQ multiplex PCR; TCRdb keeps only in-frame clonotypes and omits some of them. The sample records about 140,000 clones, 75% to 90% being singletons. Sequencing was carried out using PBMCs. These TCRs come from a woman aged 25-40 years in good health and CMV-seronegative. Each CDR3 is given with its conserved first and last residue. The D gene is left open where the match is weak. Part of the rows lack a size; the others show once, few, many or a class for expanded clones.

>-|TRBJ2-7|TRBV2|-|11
CASSDQGEQYF
TGTGCCAGCAGTGACCAGGGCGAGCAGTACTTC
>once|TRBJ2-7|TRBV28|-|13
CASSLTQGRMQYF
TGTGCCAGCAGTTTAACCCAGGGAAGGATGCAGTACTTC
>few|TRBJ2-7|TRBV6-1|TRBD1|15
CASSEPGTGFYEQYF
TGTGCCAGCAGTGAGCCCGGGACAGGGTTCTACGAGCAGTACTTC
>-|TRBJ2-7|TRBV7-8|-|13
CASSADRTYEQYF
TGTGCCAGCAGCGCCGACAGAACCTACGAGCAGTACTTC
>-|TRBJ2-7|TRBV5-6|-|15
CASSLGASPLGGQYF
TGTGCCAGCAGCTTGGGGGCTAGCCCTTTGGGAGGGCAGTACTTC
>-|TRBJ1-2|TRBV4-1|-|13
CASSQNPWAQYTF
TGCGCCAGCAGCCAGAACCCTTGGGCCCAATACACCTTC
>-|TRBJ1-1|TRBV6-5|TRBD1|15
CASKTYRGRFTEAFF
TGTGCCAGCAAGACCTACAGGGGGCGCTTCACTGAAGCTTTCTTT
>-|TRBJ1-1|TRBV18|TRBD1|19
CASSPRLVGTGFSNTEAFF
TGTGCCAGCTCACCACGGCTGGTAGGGACAGGGTTTTCAAACACTGAAGCTTTCTTT
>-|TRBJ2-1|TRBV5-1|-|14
CASSQQAGRNEQFF
TGCGCCAGCAGCCAGCAAGCAGGGCGGAATGAGCAGTTCTTC
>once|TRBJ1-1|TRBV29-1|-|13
CSVEPGMNTEAFF
TGCAGCGTTGAACCGGGGATGAACACTGAAGCTTTCTTT
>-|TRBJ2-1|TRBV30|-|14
CAWSVTGIYNEQFF
TGTGCCTGGAGTGTAACGGGGATCTACAATGAGCAGTTCTTC
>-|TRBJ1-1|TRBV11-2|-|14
CASSFEQGVTEAFF
TGTGCCAGCAGCTTCGAACAGGGTGTCACTGAAGCTTTCTTT
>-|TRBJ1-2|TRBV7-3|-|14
CASSLTGRGLGYTF
TGTGCCAGCAGCTTAACGGGCAGGGGATTAGGCTACACCTTC
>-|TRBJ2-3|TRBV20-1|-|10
CSPRADTQYF
TGCAGTCCGAGGGCGGATACGCAGTATTTT
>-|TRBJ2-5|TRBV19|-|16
CASSSHPRGGQETQYF
TGTGCCAGTAGTAGCCACCCCAGGGGTGGGCAAGAGACCCAGTACTTC
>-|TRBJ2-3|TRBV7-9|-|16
CASSLGADITWDTQYF
TGTGCCAGCAGCTTAGGGGCAGATATTACCTGGGATACGCAGTATTTT
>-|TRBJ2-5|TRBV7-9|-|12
CASSSLQETQYF
TGTGCCAGCAGCTCCCTCCAAGAGACCCAGTACTTC
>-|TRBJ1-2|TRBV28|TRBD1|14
CASSFPGTVGGYTF
TGTGCCAGCAGTTTTCCCGGGACAGTCGGTGGCTACACCTTC
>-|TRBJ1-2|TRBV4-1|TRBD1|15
CASSTRFDREGGYTF
TGCGCCAGCAGCACCCGATTCGACAGGGAAGGTGGCTACACCTTC
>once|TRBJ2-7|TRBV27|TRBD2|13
CASSRTSSYEQYF
TGTGCCAGCAGTCGGACTAGCTCCTACGAGCAGTACTTC
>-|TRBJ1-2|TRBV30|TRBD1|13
CAWSRQGAVGYTF
TGTGCCTGGAGTCGACAGGGGGCAGTCGGCTACACCTTC
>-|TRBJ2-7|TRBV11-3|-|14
CASSPNGRAYEQYF
TGTGCCAGCAGCCCTAACGGCAGGGCCTACGAGCAGTACTTC
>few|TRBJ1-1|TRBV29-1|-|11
CSVSGRTEAFF
TGCAGCGTCTCGGGTCGTACTGAAGCTTTCTTT
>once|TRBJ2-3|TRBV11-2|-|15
CASSTSRQTTDTQYF
TGTGCCAGCAGCACATCGCGGCAGACCACAGATACGCAGTATTTT
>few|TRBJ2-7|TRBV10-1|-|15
CASSESSGGLYEQYF
TGCGCCAGCAGTGAGTCCTCAGGCGGACTCTACGAGCAGTACTTC
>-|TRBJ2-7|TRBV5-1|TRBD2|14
CASSSGGGSGEQYF
TGCGCCAGCAGCTCGGGCGGGGGAAGTGGCGAGCAGTACTTC
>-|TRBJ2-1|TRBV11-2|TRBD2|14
CASSSGLGGNEQFF
TGTGCCAGCAGCTCGGGACTAGGTGGCAATGAGCAGTTCTTC
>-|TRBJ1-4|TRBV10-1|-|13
CASSTGRNEKLFF
TGCGCCAGTTCGACAGGCCGTAATGAAAAACTGTTTTTT
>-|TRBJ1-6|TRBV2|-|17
CASSLEERDWNNSPLHF
TGTGCCAGCAGCCTCGAGGAGAGGGACTGGAATAATTCACCCCTCCACTTT
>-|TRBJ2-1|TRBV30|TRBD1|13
CAITRGQGLEQFF
TGTGCAATTACCAGGGGGCAGGGTCTTGAGCAGTTCTTC
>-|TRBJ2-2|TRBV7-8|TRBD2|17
CASRPRGLAGDTGELFF
TGTGCCAGCAGACCCCGAGGACTAGCGGGAGATACCGGGGAGCTGTTTTTT
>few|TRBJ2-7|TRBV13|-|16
CASSLGGTGWTYEQYF
TGTGCCAGCAGCTTAGGAGGCACAGGGTGGACCTACGAGCAGTACTTC
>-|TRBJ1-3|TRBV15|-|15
CATSRDRGYGNTIYF
TGTGCCACCAGCAGAGATAGAGGGTACGGAAACACCATATATTTT
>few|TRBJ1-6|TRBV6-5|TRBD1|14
CASSLDRGGSPLHF
TGTGCCAGCAGTCTGGACAGGGGTGGTTCACCCCTCCACTTT
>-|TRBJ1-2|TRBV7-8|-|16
CASSMPYDTSNYGYTF
TGTGCCAGCAGCATGCCCTATGACACCTCGAACTATGGCTACACCTTC
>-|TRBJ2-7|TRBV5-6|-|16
CASSPTWPSVRNEQYF
TGTGCCAGCAGCCCAACATGGCCCTCTGTCAGGAACGAGCAGTACTTC
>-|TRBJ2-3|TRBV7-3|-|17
CASSLTHRGTDADTQYF
TGTGCCAGCAGCTTAACCCATCGGGGGACGGACGCAGATACGCAGTATTTT